The 13 T cell receptor beta chains below were found in one sample sequenced in a study of radiotherapy plus CTLA-4 blockade in lung cancer. The assay was immunoSEQ multiplex PCR, and TCRdb's table has in-frame clones only and misses some. Altogether 50,000 to 70,000 clones are present, approximately 80% being singletons, with the ten largest covering roughly 6%. The sequencing here drew on peripheral blood, taken from a patient treated with radiotherapy plus ipilimumab. The source is a human donor with non-small cell lung cancer whose response to radiotherapy plus ipilimumab could not be evaluated.

The chain has TRBV9 and TRBJ2-1; 7 positions match TRBD1. CDR3 length: 15 amino acids. Trimming cost V 3 bases and J 0 bases; bases outside gene matches: 3. Germline V gives CDR1 SGDLS, CDR2 YYNGEE. The CDR3 reads CASSADRSSYNEQFF. In DNA, the CDR3 is TGTGCCAGCAGCGCGGACAGGAGCTCCTACAATGAGCAGTTCTTC. The full variable domain, rest sourced from reference TRBV9 and TRBJ2-1, is DSGVTQTPKHLITATGQRVTLRCSPRSGDLSVYWYQQSLDQGLQFLIQYYNGEERAKGNILERFSAQQFPDLHSELNLSSLELGDSALYFCASSADRSSYNEQFFGPGTRLTVL.

Here the CDR3 DNA reads TGTGCCAGCAGCGCCACACGTAGGGCGGGCGAGCAGTACTTC. Translated: CASSATRRAGEQYF. This rearrangement joins TRBV6-1 to TRBJ2-7; TRBD2 might be the D (5 bases). The germline V and J ends were trimmed by 6 bases and 6 bases, with 18 bases remaining between them. The length of the CDR3 is 14 residues. Germline lookup yields CDR1 MNHNS and CDR2 SASEGT.

This chain links TRBV15 with TRBJ2-5; TRBD1 matches 9 bases. Germline V gives CDR1 LNHNV, CDR2 YYDKDF (reference sequence). The CDR3 extends over 15 amino acids. V was pared by 3 bases and J by 5 bases, with 7 bases of the junction left unmatched. CDR3 residues: CATSSLGQGRETQYF. The CDR3 nucleotides read TGTGCCACCAGCAGCCTGGGACAGGGAAGGGAGACCCAGTACTTC. The full variable domain, in which reference TRBV15 and TRBJ2-5 provide the parts outside the CDR3, is DAMVIQNPRYQVTQFGKPVTLSCSQTLNHNVMYWYQQKSSQAPKLLFHYYDKDFNNEADTPDNFQSRRPNTSFCFLDIRSPGLGDTAMYLCATSSLGQGRETQYFGPGTRLLVL.

The chain employs TRBV10-3 and TRBJ2-7; 7 bases align to TRBD1. Germline V gene lookup returns CDR1 ENHRY and CDR2 SYGVKD. The CDR3 covers 14 residues. Germline trimming cut 6 bases from V and 3 bases from J; bases unmatched to any gene: 8. For the CDR3, the DNA is TGTGCCATCAGCCACACAGGGGCTAACTACGAGCAGTACTTC. It specifies CAISHTGANYEQYF.

V and J are TRBV9 and TRBJ2-1; 7 nucleotides line up with TRBD1. The CDR3 contains 17 residues. CDR1 is SGDLS, CDR2 YYNGEE, per germline. After removal of 6 bases from V and 7 bases from J, the junction contained 19 bases not matched to a gene. CDR3 protein: CASTSPGGDRARNEQFF. CDR3 nucleotides: TGTGCCAGCACCTCCCCCGGAGGAGACAGGGCAAGGAATGAGCAGTTCTTC. Full variable domain (outside the CDR3, taken from reference TRBV9 and TRBJ2-1): DSGVTQTPKHLITATGQRVTLRCSPRSGDLSVYWYQQSLDQGLQFLIQYYNGEERAKGNILERFSAQQFPDLHSELNLSSLELGDSALYFCASTSPGGDRARNEQFFGPGTRLTVL.

This chain joins TRBV19 and TRBJ2-5, with 7 bases that match TRBD1. Germline assignment: CDR1 LNHDA and CDR2 SQIVND (reference sequence). The CDR3 spans 14 residues. Trimming at V came to 1 base and at J to 4 bases, leaving 3 bases not matched to a gene. CDR3 sequence: CASSIAGTVETQYF. The CDR3 bases are TGTGCCAGTAGTATAGCAGGGACAGTAGAGACCCAGTACTTC.

The V call is TRBV5-6, the J call TRBJ2-5; D unresolved. CDR3 length: 11 amino acids. The germline V gene has CDR1 SGHDT and CDR2 YYEEEE. The V gene lost 4 bases and the J gene lost 5 bases, with 6 bases spanning the gap. CDR3 sequence: CASSTGETQYF. The CDR3 region has the DNA TGTGCCAGCAGCACCGGGGAGACCCAGTACTTC.

This chain uses TRBV4-1 with TRBJ1-4, with 8 bases fitting TRBD1. The V gene's germline CDR1 is MGHRA and CDR2 YSYEKL. The CDR3 length is 15 residues. V dropped 0 bases and J dropped 8; count of bases not matched to a gene: 5. As DNA, the CDR3 is TGCGCCAGCAGCCAAGAGAGACAGGGGTGGGAAAAACTGTTTTTT. Residues: CASSQERQGWEKLFF.

This clone was seen more than once but under ten times. The chain uses TRBV5-1 and TRBJ2-5, with 10 bases that match TRBD1. The V segment lost 0 bases and the J segment 1 base; nucleotides outside the gene matches: 3. The CDR3 totals 16 residues. Germline assignment: CDR1 SGHRS and CDR2 YFSETQ. CDR3 sequence reads: CASSLGQGASQETQYF. The CDR3 DNA reads TGCGCCAGCAGCTTGGGACAGGGGGCTTCCCAAGAGACCCAGTACTTC.

This clone was seen a single time. The chain carries TRBV27 and TRBJ1-1, with 11 bases lining up with TRBD1. The trim removed 5 bases at V and 6 bases at J, leaving 8 bases unmatched. The CDR3 totals 15 residues. Germline CDR1 is MNHEY and CDR2 is SMNVEV (reference sequence). The CDR3 coding sequence is TGTGCCAGCAGTCCCCGGACAGGGGGCAGGGCTGAAGCTTTCTTT. Its translation is CASSPRTGGRAEAFF.

J is TRBJ2-2 and V is TRBV7-2; 11 nucleotides line up with TRBD2. This CDR3 contains 15 residues. The trim removed 7 bases at V and 4 bases at J, leaving 5 bases unmatched. The germline V gene encodes CDR1 SGHTA and CDR2 FQGNSA. The CDR3 DNA is TGTGCCAGCACGGTCGGGACTAGCGGCACCGGGGAGCTGTTTTTT. Its translation: CASTVGTSGTGELFF. Based on the CDR3 plus reference TRBV7-2 and TRBJ2-2, the full variable domain is GAGVSQSPSNKVTEKGKDVELRCDPISGHTALYWYRQSLGQGLEFLIYFQGNSAPDKSGLPSDRFSAERTGGSVSTLTIQRTQQEDSAVYLCASTVGTSGTGELFFGEGSRLTVL.

In DNA, the CDR3 is TGCGCCAGCAGCTTGGGGACAGGGCGGGGTATAGATACGCAGTATTTT. Protein: CASSLGTGRGIDTQYF. This chain connects TRBV5-1 to TRBJ2-3; 8 bases match TRBD1. From germline, CDR1 is SGHRS and CDR2 YFSETQ. Trimming cost V 0 bases and J 5 bases; bases outside gene matches: 8. The CDR3 is 16 amino acids.

V is TRBV10-1 and J is TRBJ2-7; tentative D call: TRBD2 (9 bases). Germline V gene data show CDR1 as WNHNN and CDR2 as SYGVQD (reference sequence). The CDR3 has 17 amino acids. V was shortened by 0 bases and J by 2 bases, with 17 bases between the two germline ends. DNA of the CDR3: TGCGCCAGCAGTGAGTCGGCGGGGGGGACAGGTCCCTACGAGCAGTACTTC. It yields the protein CASSESAGGTGPYEQYF.